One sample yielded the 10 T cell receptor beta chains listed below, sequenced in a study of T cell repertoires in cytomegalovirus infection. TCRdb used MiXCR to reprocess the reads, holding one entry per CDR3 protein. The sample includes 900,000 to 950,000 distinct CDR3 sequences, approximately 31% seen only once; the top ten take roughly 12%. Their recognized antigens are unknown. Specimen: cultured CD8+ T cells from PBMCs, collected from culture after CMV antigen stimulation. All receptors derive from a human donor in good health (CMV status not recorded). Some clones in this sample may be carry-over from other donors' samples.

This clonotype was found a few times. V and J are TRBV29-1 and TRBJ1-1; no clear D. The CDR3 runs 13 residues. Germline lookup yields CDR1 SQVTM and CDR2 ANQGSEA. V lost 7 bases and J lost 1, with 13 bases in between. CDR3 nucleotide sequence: TGCAGCGCATCCCCTCCCGGGAACACTGAAGCTTTCTTT. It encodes CSASPPGNTEAFF. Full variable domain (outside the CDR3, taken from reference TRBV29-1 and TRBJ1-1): SAVISQKPSRDICQRGTSLTIQCQVDSQVTMMFWYRQQPGQSLTLIATANQGSEATYESGFVIDKFPISRPNLTFSTLTVSNMSPEDSSIYLCSASPPGNTEAFFGQGTRLTVV.

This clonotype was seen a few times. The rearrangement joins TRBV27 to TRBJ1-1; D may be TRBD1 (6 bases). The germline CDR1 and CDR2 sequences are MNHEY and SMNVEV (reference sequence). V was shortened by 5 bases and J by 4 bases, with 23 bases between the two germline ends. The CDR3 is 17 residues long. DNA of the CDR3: TGTGCCAGCAGTCTCTCTCCCGACTACAGGGAGGCCACTGAAGCTTTCTTT. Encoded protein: CASSLSPDYREATEAFF.

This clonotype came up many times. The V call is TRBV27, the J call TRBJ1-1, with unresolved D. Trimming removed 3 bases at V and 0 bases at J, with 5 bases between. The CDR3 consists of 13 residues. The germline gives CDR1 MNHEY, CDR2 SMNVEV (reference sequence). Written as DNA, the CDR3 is TGTGCCAGCAGTTTCTCAGTGAACACTGAAGCTTTCTTT. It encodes CASSFSVNTEAFF.

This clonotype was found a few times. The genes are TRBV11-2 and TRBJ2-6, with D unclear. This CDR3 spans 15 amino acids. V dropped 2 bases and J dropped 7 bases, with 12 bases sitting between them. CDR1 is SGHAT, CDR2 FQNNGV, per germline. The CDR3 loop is CASSLTALGANVLTF. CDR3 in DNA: TGTGCCAGCAGCTTAACAGCCCTGGGCGCCAACGTCCTGACTTTC.

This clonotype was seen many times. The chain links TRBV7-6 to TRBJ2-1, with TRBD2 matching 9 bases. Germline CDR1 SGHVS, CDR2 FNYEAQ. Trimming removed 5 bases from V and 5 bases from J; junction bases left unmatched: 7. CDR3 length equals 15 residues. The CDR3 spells CASSPTSGRNNEQFF. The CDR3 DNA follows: TGTGCCAGCAGCCCGACTAGCGGACGAAACAATGAGCAGTTCTTC.

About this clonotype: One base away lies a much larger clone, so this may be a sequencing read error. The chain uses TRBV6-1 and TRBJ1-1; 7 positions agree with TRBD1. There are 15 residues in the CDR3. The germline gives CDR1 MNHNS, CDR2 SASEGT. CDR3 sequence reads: CANSEYAGGNTEAFF. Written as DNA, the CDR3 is TGTGCCAACAGTGAATACGCAGGGGGGAACACTGAAGCTTTCTTT.

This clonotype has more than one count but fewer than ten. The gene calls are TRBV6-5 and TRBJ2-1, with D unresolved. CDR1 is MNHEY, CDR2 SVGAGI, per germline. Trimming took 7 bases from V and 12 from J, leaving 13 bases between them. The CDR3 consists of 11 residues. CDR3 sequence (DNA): TGTGCCAGCACTCGAGGCCGGACGCAGTTCTTC. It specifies CASTRGRTQFF.

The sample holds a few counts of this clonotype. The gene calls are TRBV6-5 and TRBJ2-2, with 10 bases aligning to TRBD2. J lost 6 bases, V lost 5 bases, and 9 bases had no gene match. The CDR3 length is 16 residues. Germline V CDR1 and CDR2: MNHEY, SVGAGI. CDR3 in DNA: TGTGCCAGCAGTATTCTAGCGGGGGTTGGCGCCGGGGAGCTGTTTTTT. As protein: CASSILAGVGAGELFF.

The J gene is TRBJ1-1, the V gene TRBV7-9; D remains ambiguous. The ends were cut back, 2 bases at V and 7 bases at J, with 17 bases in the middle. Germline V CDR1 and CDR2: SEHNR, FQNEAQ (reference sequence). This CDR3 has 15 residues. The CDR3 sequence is CASSLFPGGRHEAFF. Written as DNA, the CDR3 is TGTGCCAGCAGCTTATTCCCTGGAGGGCGGCATGAAGCTTTCTTT.

The CDR3 spells CASKGGGKPLSGANVLTF. Written as DNA, the CDR3 is TGTGCCAGCAAGGGGGGGGGCAAGCCCCTCTCTGGGGCCAACGTCCTGACTTTC. This chain connects TRBV27 to TRBJ2-6, with D possibly TRBD2 on 7 matching bases. The V end lost 7 bases, the J end lost 0 bases, and 19 bases lay between the germline ends. The CDR3 runs to 18 residues. Germline V gene sequence: CDR1 MNHEY, CDR2 SMNVEV (reference sequence).